These T cell receptor beta chains were read from a single sample in a study of blood T cell repertoires in COVID-19. Only in-frame clones appear in the TCRdb table, and some are missing; sequencing was by immunoSEQ multiplex PCR. The sample yields about 220,000 clones, approximately 77% seen once. The sequenced sample consisted of peripheral blood. These receptors all stem from a woman aged 80 or over with acute or convalescent COVID-19. The CDR3 runs from the conserved cysteine through the conserved F or W. The D gene is left open where the match is weak. A row's size may be missing; if present it is once, few, many or a size class.

15	TRBV7-9	once	TRBD1	TRBJ1-1	TGTGCCAGCAGCTTAAAGACAGGGTTGGTAACTGAAGCTTTCTTT	CASSLKTGLVTEAFF
16	TRBV9	-	TRBD1	TRBJ2-2	TGTGCCAGCAGCGCGAACAGGGGTCAGAGCACCGGGGAGCTGTTTTTT	CASSANRGQSTGELFF
21	TRBV27	-	-	TRBJ2-5	TGTGCCAGCAGTTTACCGTCGGGGGAAGAGAAAAGGGATCGAGACTGGGAGACCCAGTACTTC	CASSLPSGEEKRDRDWETQYF
14	TRBV7-9	-	TRBD2	TRBJ2-1	TGTGCCAGCAGCAGGACTAGCGGGGTGGATGAGCAGTTCTTC	CASSRTSGVDEQFF
12	TRBV10-1	-	TRBD1	TRBJ1-2	TGCGCCGCCCACCCAGGGGGCCATGGCTACACCTTC	CAAHPGGHGYTF
15	TRBV7-2	-	TRBD2	TRBJ2-5	TGTGCCAGCAGCTTAGTAGCGGGGGTACAGGAGACCCAGTACTTC	CASSLVAGVQETQYF
15	TRBV10-3	-	-	TRBJ2-6	TGTGCCATCACCAGCGGAACTTCTGGGGCCAACGTCCTGACTTTC	CAITSGTSGANVLTF
15	TRBV6-5	few	TRBD1	TRBJ1-5	TGTGCCAGCAGACCGACAGGGGGAAACAATCAGCCCCAGCATTTT	CASRPTGGNNQPQHF
16	TRBV15	few	-	TRBJ1-4	TGTGCCACCAGCAGAGAGTGGGGGCGAAGTAATGAAAAACTGTTTTTT	CATSREWGRSNEKLFF
15	TRBV19	few	TRBD1	TRBJ1-5	TGTGCCAGCCTCGGGCGGACAGGGTACACTCAGCCCCAGCATTTT	CASLGRTGYTQPQHF
16	TRBV28	-	-	TRBJ2-1	TGTGCCAGCACCCCAAGGAGCCAGACCAAGGTACATGAGCAGTTCTTC	CASTPRSQTKVHEQFF
13	TRBV5-1	few	-	TRBJ2-7	TGCGCCAGCAGCTTGGACAGGCCCTACGAGCAGTACTTC	CASSLDRPYEQYF
13	TRBV5-1	-	-	TRBJ2-5	TGCGCCAGCAGCTTTTCAGCCGGGGAGACCCAGTACTTC	CASSFSAGETQYF
17	TRBV6-1	-	-	TRBJ2-4	TGTGCCAGCAGTGAACTGACCCGACTAATAGCCAAAAACATTCAGTACTTC	CASSELTRLIAKNIQYF
15	TRBV27	-	TRBD1	TRBJ2-7	TGTGCCAGCACCCCCTTCCGGGACAGACCCTACGAGCAGTACTTC	CASTPFRDRPYEQYF